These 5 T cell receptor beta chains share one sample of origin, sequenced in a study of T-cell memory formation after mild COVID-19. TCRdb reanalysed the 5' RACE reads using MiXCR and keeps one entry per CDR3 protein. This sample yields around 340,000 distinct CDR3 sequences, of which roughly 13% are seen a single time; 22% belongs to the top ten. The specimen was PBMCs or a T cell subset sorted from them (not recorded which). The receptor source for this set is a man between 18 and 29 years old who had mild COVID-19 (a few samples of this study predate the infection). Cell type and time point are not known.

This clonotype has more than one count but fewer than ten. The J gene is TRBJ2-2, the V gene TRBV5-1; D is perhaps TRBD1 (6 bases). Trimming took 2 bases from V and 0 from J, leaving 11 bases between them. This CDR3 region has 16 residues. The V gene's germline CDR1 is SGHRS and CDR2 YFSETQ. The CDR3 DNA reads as TGCGCCAGCAGCTTATCCGGGACATCGAACACCGGGGAGCTGTTTTTT. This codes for CASSLSGTSNTGELFF.

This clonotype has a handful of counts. CDR3 region: CASSFPLGVTEAFF. In DNA, the CDR3 is TGTGCCAGCAGTTTTCCCCTTGGAGTGACTGAAGCTTTCTTT. J is TRBJ1-1 and V is TRBV28; D is uncertain. Between the trimmed V and J ends, which lost 3 bases and 5 bases, there was a span of 13 bases. In germline, CDR1 is MDHEN, CDR2 SYDVKM. CDR3 length: 14 amino acids.

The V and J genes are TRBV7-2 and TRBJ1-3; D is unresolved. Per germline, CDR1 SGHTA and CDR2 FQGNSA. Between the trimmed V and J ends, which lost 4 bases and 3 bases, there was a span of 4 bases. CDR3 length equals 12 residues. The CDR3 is CASSSYGNTIYF. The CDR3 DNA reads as TGTGCCAGCAGCTCATATGGAAACACCATATATTTT.

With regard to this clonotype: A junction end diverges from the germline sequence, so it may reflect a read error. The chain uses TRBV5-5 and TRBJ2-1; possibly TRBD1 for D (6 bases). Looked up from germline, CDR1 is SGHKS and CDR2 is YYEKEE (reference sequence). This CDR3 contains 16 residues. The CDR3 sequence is CASSFWPGEMSSSEKF. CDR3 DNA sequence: TGTGCCAGCAGCTTTTGGCCAGGGGAGATGAGCAGTTCTGAGAAATTC.

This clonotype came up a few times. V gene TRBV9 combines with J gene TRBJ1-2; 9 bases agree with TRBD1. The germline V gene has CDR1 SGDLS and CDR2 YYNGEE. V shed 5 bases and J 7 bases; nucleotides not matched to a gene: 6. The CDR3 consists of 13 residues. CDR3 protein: CASRNRGRSGYTF. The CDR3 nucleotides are TGTGCCAGCAGGAACAGGGGGCGGAGTGGCTACACCTTC. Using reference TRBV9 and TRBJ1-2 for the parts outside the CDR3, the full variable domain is DSGVTQTPKHLITATGQRVTLRCSPRSGDLSVYWYQQSLDQGLQFLIQYYNGEERAKGNILERFSAQQFPDLHSELNLSSLELGDSALYFCASRNRGRSGYTFGSGTRLTVV.